This T cell receptor (beta chain) was profiled in a study of radiation and T cells in renal cell carcinoma. For this clone: Its target is unknown.

Data came from immunoSEQ multiplex PCR; TCRdb stores just in-frame clones and leaves some out. The table lists around 130,000 clones, roughly four fifths of them singletons. CDR1 and CDR2 (germline): ENHRY, SYGVKD. The CDR3 is 14 residues long. V lost 3 bases and J 3 bases, leaving 11 bases between the germline ends. Study results and caveats: In blood, top tumor clones expanded by 2 weeks, shrinking by 4.

Time point in this sample: blood 2 weeks post-SBRT. Indicated treatment: 15 Gy SBRT to primary tumor, nephrectomy 4 weeks later. Blood was sampled at baseline, 2 weeks and 4 weeks after SBRT. The tumor was a clear cell renal cell carcinoma. The TCR originated in a woman in her sixties with renal cell carcinoma. J is TRBJ1-2 and V is TRBV10-3; perhaps TRBD1 as D (6 bases). Sequences were derived from blood, sampled from a patient whose treatment included radiotherapy and nephrectomy. CDR3 DNA: TGTGCCATCAGTGACGGGGGCAGGGACTATGGCTACACCTTC. This gives the protein CAISDGGRDYGYTF.